Below are 26 T cell receptor beta chains sequenced from a single sample in a study of T cell responses to AZD1222 COVID-19 vaccine. The protocol was immunoSEQ multiplex PCR, while the TCRdb copy is restricted to in-frame clones and leaves out a portion. This table holds about 150,000 clones, 88% found once. The sequenced sample was peripheral blood, obtained on day 0 of AZD1222 vaccination. The receptors were sampled from an adult in good health.

V usage is TRBV9 and J usage is TRBJ1-6; D not resolved. The CDR3 spans 15 residues. Trimming stripped 4 bases from V and 6 bases from J, with 14 bases between. The germline gives CDR1 SGDLS, CDR2 YYNGEE. DNA of the CDR3: TGTGCCAGCAGCCCCCAGATGGGTTCTAATTCACCCCTCCACTTT. Its protein product is CASSPQMGSNSPLHF.

This clone was observed a few times. J is TRBJ2-5 and V is TRBV9; possibly TRBD1 for D (6 bases). The V gene lost 1 base and the J gene lost 4 bases, with 17 bases spanning the gap. This CDR3 is built from 16 residues. Germline values: CDR1 SGDLS, CDR2 YYNGEE. In DNA form, the CDR3 reads TGTGCCAGCAGCGTATCCCAGGGGCAGGGTGGAGAGACCCAGTACTTC. Amino acids: CASSVSQGQGGETQYF.

The rearrangement links TRBV3-1 (or the pseudogene TRBV3-2) to TRBJ2-2, with D perhaps TRBD1 or TRBD2 (5 bases each). Trimming took off 4 bases at V and 6 bases at J, with 12 bases between the two ends. Germline V gene lookup returns CDR1 LGHDT and CDR2 YNNKEL (reference sequence). The CDR3 totals 14 residues. CDR3 nucleotide sequence: TGTGCCAGCAGCCGTCCTAGCAGGGCCGGGGAGCTGTTTTTT. Its translation is CASSRPSRAGELFF.

This clone was seen only a few times. The chain joins TRBV18 to TRBJ1-5, with D uncertain. Trimming shortened V by 2 bases and J by 0 bases, and 8 bases separated the two germline ends. Germline V gene data show CDR1 as KGHSH and CDR2 as LQKENI. There are 15 residues in the CDR3. CDR3: CASSPTGYSNQPQHF. DNA of the CDR3: TGTGCCAGCTCACCAACTGGGTATAGCAATCAGCCCCAGCATTTT.

The rearrangement links TRBV28 to TRBJ1-5; D is undetermined. The germline gives CDR1 MDHEN, CDR2 SYDVKM. Trimming removed 5 bases at V and 4 bases at J, with 3 bases between. The CDR3 loop spans 11 amino acids. The CDR3 bases are TGTGCCAGCAGTCGAAATCAGCCCCAGCATTTT. Encoded protein: CASSRNQPQHF.

V is TRBV3-1 (or the pseudogene TRBV3-2) and J is TRBJ2-5; D ambiguous. V lost 3 bases and J 10 bases, leaving 12 bases between the germline ends. Looked up from germline, CDR1 is LGHDT and CDR2 is YNNKEL (reference sequence). The CDR3 covers 12 residues. The CDR3 DNA follows: TGTGCCAGCAGCCAGGCGTCTATCGGCCAGTACTTC. Its protein is CASSQASIGQYF.

The V call is TRBV4-1, the J call TRBJ2-5, with 9 bases matching TRBD2. The CDR3 runs 15 residues. The V segment lost 3 bases and the J segment 4 bases; nucleotides outside the gene matches: 6. Germline V gene lookup returns CDR1 MGHRA and CDR2 YSYEKL. The CDR3 is CASSHQGLAPETQYF. The CDR3 DNA reads TGCGCCAGCAGCCACCAGGGACTAGCCCCAGAGACCCAGTACTTC.

The V gene is TRBV6-5, the J gene TRBJ2-1; D is uncertain. The germline V gene has CDR1 MNHEY and CDR2 SVGAGI. This CDR3 is built from 12 residues. V lost 6 bases and J 6 bases, leaving 9 bases between the germline ends. The DNA for the CDR3 is TGTGCCAGCAGCGCGGTGGGCAATGAGCAGTTCTTC. Translating gives CASSAVGNEQFF.

The chain recombines TRBV6-5 with TRBJ1-1, with TRBD1 as a possible D gene (6 bases). The CDR3 spans 15 residues. V was shortened by 6 bases and J by 4 bases, with 18 bases between the two germline ends. Germline loops: CDR1 MNHEY, CDR2 SVGAGI. The CDR3 sequence is CASRRLQGGATEAFF. The CDR3 DNA reads as TGTGCCAGCAGACGTCTACAGGGTGGGGCCACTGAAGCTTTCTTT.

This chain connects TRBV7-2 to TRBJ2-3; 7 nucleotides align to TRBD2. CDR1 and CDR2 from the germline V gene are SGHTA and FQGNSA. V shed 8 bases, J shed 2 bases, and the junction held 1 base outside the gene matches. This CDR3 contains 12 residues. The CDR3 sequence: CASRGDTDTQYF. The CDR3 DNA reads as TGTGCCAGCCGGGGGGACACAGATACGCAGTATTTT.

CDR3 DNA: TGTGCCAGCAGCTGGGCCCGAAAAAGCGAGCAGTACTTC. It yields the protein CASSWARKSEQYF. The V call is TRBV7-2, the J call TRBJ2-7; no firm D call. The V gene's germline CDR1 is SGHTA and CDR2 FQGNSA. This CDR3 is built from 13 residues. The germline V and J ends were trimmed by 4 bases and 6 bases, with 13 bases remaining between them.

The chain uses TRBV2 and TRBJ1-5; no reliable D call. The V and J ends lost 6 bases and 12 bases respectively, with 24 bases between them. This CDR3 is built from 15 residues. Germline lookup yields CDR1 SNHLY and CDR2 FYNNEI. DNA of the CDR3: TGTGCCAGCAGCGAAAGCGACCGCCTGGTCCCAGTCCAGCATTTT. Translating gives CASSESDRLVPVQHF.

This chain uses TRBV2 with TRBJ1-5; D uncertain. CDR1 is SNHLY and CDR2 is FYNNEI in the germline V gene. This CDR3 has 14 residues. With 5 bases removed from V and 2 bases from J, the gap between germline ends came to 10 bases. The CDR3 DNA reads TGTGCCAGCAGTACGGTTTCTGGCAATCAGCCCCAGCATTTT. It encodes CASSTVSGNQPQHF.

This clone was recorded once. Other DNA variants within this sample encode the same CDR3. The CDR3: CASSPGQVPRQETQYF. The CDR3 DNA sequence: TGTGCCAGCAGCCCAGGTCAGGTTCCGAGGCAGGAGACCCAGTACTTC. The chain employs TRBV14 and TRBJ2-5; D call uncertain. Germline V gives CDR1 SGHDN, CDR2 FVKESK. The V end was cut by 4 bases, the J end by 5 bases, with 20 bases between. This CDR3 has 16 amino acids.

The CDR3 spells CASSWDRPNTEAFF. The CDR3 DNA follows: TGCGCCAGCAGCTGGGACAGGCCAAACACTGAAGCTTTCTTT. The V gene is TRBV5-1, the J gene TRBJ1-1, with 8 bases lining up with TRBD1. Germline loops: CDR1 SGHRS, CDR2 YFSETQ. This CDR3 spans 14 amino acids. Germline trimming cut 3 bases from V and 2 bases from J; bases unmatched to any gene: 3.

Comments on this clone: Other nucleotide sequences from this sample produce the same CDR3. The chain uses TRBV12-5 and TRBJ2-7; D is unresolved. V gave up 1 base and J gave up 3 bases, with 4 bases separating them. The CDR3 length is 12 residues. Germline values: CDR1 LGHNT, CDR2 FRNRAP. The CDR3 loop is CASGLDSYEQYF. The CDR3 bases are TGTGCTAGTGGTTTGGACAGCTACGAGCAGTACTTC.

This clone was counted a few times. The V and J genes are TRBV5-1 and TRBJ1-5; 9 bases are a match to TRBD1. Germline V CDR1 and CDR2: SGHRS, YFSETQ. The CDR3 is made up of 13 amino acids. Unmatched junction bases numbered 2, after V lost 7 bases and J lost 3 bases. The CDR3 sequence: CASGTGPNQPQHF. The CDR3 nucleotides read TGCGCCAGCGGGACAGGGCCCAATCAGCCCCAGCATTTT.

The chain has TRBV7-9 and TRBJ1-1; possible D gene TRBD1, 6 bases. Germline lookup yields CDR1 SEHNR and CDR2 FQNEAQ (reference sequence). The CDR3 has 14 residues. The germline V and J ends were trimmed by 5 bases and 1 base, with 11 bases remaining between them. The CDR3 reads CASSPTGPNTEAFF. The CDR3 DNA reads TGTGCCAGCAGCCCGACAGGCCCGAACACTGAAGCTTTCTTT.

The rearrangement uses TRBV7-9 and TRBJ2-3; possible D gene TRBD2, 6 bases. V gave up 2 bases and J gave up 0 bases, with 9 bases separating them. The germline CDR1 and CDR2 sequences are SEHNR and FQNEAQ (reference sequence). The CDR3 runs 15 residues. The CDR3 DNA follows: TGTGCCAGCAGCTTATCTGGGAGGAGCACAGATACGCAGTATTTT. Its translation: CASSLSGRSTDTQYF.

The chain combines TRBV19 with TRBJ1-5; weak D call: TRBD1 (5 bases). The germline V gene has CDR1 LNHDA and CDR2 SQIVND (reference sequence). Trimming took off 4 bases at V and 1 base at J, with 11 bases between the two ends. This CDR3 is 15 amino acids long. The CDR3 sequence is CASSTGGGSNQPQHF. The CDR3 DNA follows: TGTGCCAGTAGTACTGGGGGGGGGAGCAATCAGCCCCAGCATTTT.

The V call is TRBV3-1 (or the pseudogene TRBV3-2), the J call TRBJ1-2; D is unclear. Trimming removed 5 bases from V and 2 bases from J, with 12 bases in between. Germline CDR1 is LGHDT and CDR2 is YNNKEL (reference sequence). This CDR3 has 14 amino acids. Written as DNA, the CDR3 is TGTGCCAGCAGCTCTGGGAACCTAAACTATGGCTACACCTTC. It encodes CASSSGNLNYGYTF.

The chain links TRBV12-3 or TRBV12-4 to TRBJ1-2, with a possible D match to TRBD1 (5 bases). The V end lost 10 bases, the J end lost 7 bases, and 16 bases lay between the germline ends. The CDR3 runs to 12 residues. The DNA for the CDR3 is TGTGCCAATTTGGAGCCTGGGGGTGGCTACACCTTC. Its translation: CANLEPGGGYTF.

The genes are TRBV19 and TRBJ1-2; a possible D gene is TRBD1 (6 bases). The V end was cut by 5 bases, the J end by 2 bases, with 12 bases between. The CDR3 has 14 amino acids. The germline gives CDR1 LNHDA, CDR2 SQIVND (reference sequence). CDR3 DNA sequence: TGTGCCAGTAGTCCTGGAGGGGGAAACTATGGCTACACCTTC. This gives the protein CASSPGGGNYGYTF. Complete variable domain (other parts from reference TRBV19 and TRBJ1-2): DGGITQSPKYLFRKEGQNVTLSCEQNLNHDAMYWYRQDPGQGLRLIYYSQIVNDFQKGDIAEGYSVSREKKESFPLTVTSAQKNPTAFYLCASSPGGGNYGYTFGSGTRLTVV.

This clone was recorded once. This chain connects TRBV5-5 to TRBJ2-7, with 8 bases that match TRBD1. V gave up 2 bases and J gave up 7 bases; unmatched junction bases: 8. Germline CDR1 SGHKS, CDR2 YYEKEE (reference sequence). There are 14 residues in the CDR3. DNA for the CDR3: TGTGCCAGCAGCTTTGAGACAGGGGCAGGGGAGCAGTACTTC. Residues: CASSFETGAGEQYF.

V usage is TRBV29-1 and J usage is TRBJ1-4, with 9 bases fitting TRBD1. Germline trimming cut 6 bases from V and 11 bases from J; bases unmatched to any gene: 10. This CDR3 comprises 13 residues. Germline V gives CDR1 SQVTM, CDR2 ANQGSEA. The CDR3 protein is CSVEGQGEPKLFF. As DNA, the CDR3 is TGCAGCGTAGAGGGACAGGGTGAACCCAAACTGTTTTTT.

The sample holds one count of this clone. The chain has TRBV29-1 and TRBJ2-3; unclear D gene. Germline CDR1 and CDR2: SQVTM and ANQGSEA. The CDR3 runs 11 residues. V shed 3 bases and J shed 6 bases, with 7 bases lying between them. CDR3 sequence reads: CSVDDADTQYF. Here the CDR3 DNA reads TGCAGCGTTGATGATGCCGATACGCAGTATTTT.